The clone carrying this TCR beta chain was detected ten times or more. This CDR3 contains 15 residues. In germline, CDR1 is SEHNR, CDR2 FQNEAQ (reference sequence). Trimming took off 3 bases at V and 0 bases at J, with 12 bases between the two ends. The data belong to a study of human T cells and chemical hapten exposure. Whole-study context: Sensitization applied 2% DPC to roughly 2 cm by roughly 2 cm of upper inner arm skin.

TCRdb re-derived calls from the RACE reads in MiXCR, one entry per CDR3 protein. This sample has 65,000 to 70,000 distinct CDR3 sequences; approximately 11% occur once, and the top ten carry roughly 5%. Time point noted: pre-sensitization, week 0. Treatment of the sample: therapeutic diphenylcyclopropenone sensitization with weekly scalp DPC. At patch-test visits, sampling came before the patch test. The sequence came from a woman aged 45-59 years with alopecia areata. Some clones in this sample may be carry-over from other donors' samples. V gene TRBV7-9 combines with J gene TRBJ2-7, with D unresolved. Specimen: whole blood, collected in connection with sensitization to the hapten diphenylcyclopropenone (DPC). The chain's CDR3 is CASSLEPRSSYEQYF. DNA of the CDR3: TGTGCCAGCAGCTTGGAGCCCAGGAGCTCCTACGAGCAGTACTTC.